This TCR beta chain was sequenced for a study of PD-1 blockade in classical Hodgkin lymphoma. Study-wide results and caveats: Reported findings placed baseline TCR diversity lower in newly diagnosed patients (compared with healthy donors). With respect to the repertoire differences, their causes, possibly disease activity or prior therapy, remain undefined.

The assay was immunoSEQ multiplex PCR, and TCRdb's table has in-frame clones only and misses some. Here the sample spans about 20,000 clones, over 75% being singletons. Germline V lookup: CDR1 MGHDK, CDR2 SYGVNS. CDR3 size: 14 residues. V gave up 3 bases and J gave up 1 base; unmatched junction bases: 1. Regarding this clone: What it recognizes is unknown.

Described time point: newly diagnosed, previously untreated cHL patient sample. The authors compared against newly diagnosed, untreated classical Hodgkin lymphoma PBMCs. Material for sequencing was peripheral blood mononuclear cells (PBMCs). The source is a human donor with classical Hodgkin lymphoma. The chain links TRBV25-1 to TRBJ2-7; 9 bases are a match to TRBD2. CDR3 coding DNA: TGTGCCAGCAGTGACACTAGCGGGTCCTACGAGCAGTACTTC. Translation gives CASSDTSGSYEQYF.